This TCR beta chain came from a study of beta chain features in type 1 diabetes. Regarding the study as a whole: Moderately but significantly shorter TCRB CDR3s were found in Type 1 diabetes patients in all four CD4+ subsets.

V dropped 5 bases and J dropped 5; count of bases not matched to a gene: 6. Germline assignment: CDR1 SQVTM and CDR2 ANQGSEA. This CDR3 is 13 amino acids long. Expressed TCRB transcripts were sequenced, since all the RNA that had been isolated was reverse transcribed. The data were produced by immunoSEQ multiplex PCR, yet TCRdb's version contains in-frame clones alone and is incomplete. The sample includes some 700,000 clones, 10% to 15% of them seen just once. This clone was observed a handful of times. Its antigen is unknown. The same CDR3 also results from other DNA sequences found in this sample. The TCR was taken from a man between 18 and 35 years old with type 1 diabetes. Sample: naive CD4+ T cells from blood. The rearrangement joins TRBV29-1 to TRBJ1-5; TRBD1 matches at 7 bases. The CDR3 sequence is CSVRTGLDQPQHF. The CDR3 nucleotides read TGCAGCGTTAGGACAGGCCTCGATCAGCCCCAGCATTTT.